This entry lists 14 T cell receptor beta chains sequenced from one sample in a study of CXCR3-negative and CXCR3-positive naive CD8 T cells. Study findings and constraints: More hydrophobic TRB CDR3s were found in CXCR3-positive naive cells than in CXCR3-negative naive cells.

All TRB cDNA libraries came from 5' RACE performed with UMI labels. TCRdb reprocessed the 5' RACE reads and keeps a single row for each CDR3 protein, giving no DNA. This sample's table has some 85,000 distinct CDR3 sequences. Antigens of these TCRs are unknown. What was sequenced was naive CXCR3+ CD8+ T cells from blood. The subset here: CD45RO-CCR7+CD27+CD95- naive CD8+ T cells expressing CXCR3 (TNR3+). Source of these receptors: a human donor in good health. Some clones in this sample may be carry-over from other donors' samples.

The rearrangement uses TRBV5-1 and TRBJ2-1. CDR3 size: 12 residues. Germline V gene sequence: CDR1 SGHRS, CDR2 YFSETQ. This chain's CDR3 is CASSSGGNEQFF.

The chain employs TRBV7-2 and TRBJ2-7. The CDR3 has 15 residues. Germline assignment: CDR1 SGHTA and CDR2 FQGNSA. The CDR3 protein is CASSFYHGITYEQYF.

The V call is TRBV7-2, the J call TRBJ1-1. The V gene's germline CDR1 is SGHTA and CDR2 FQGNSA. The CDR3 runs to 21 residues. The CDR3 is CASSLGPLIDPPVLSGTEAFF.

This chain joins TRBV11-2 and TRBJ2-1; TCRdb's D call, TRBD1, is unchecked because there is no DNA. This CDR3 has 13 amino acids. CDR1 is SGHAT and CDR2 is FQNNGV in the germline V gene. The CDR3 protein is CASSHPLENEQFF.

The chain couples TRBV7-9 to TRBJ2-7. CDR1 is SEHNR, CDR2 FQNEAQ, per germline (reference sequence). This CDR3 spans 12 amino acids. The CDR3 spells CASSLYRNEQYF.

This chain joins TRBV28 and TRBJ1-2; TCRdb picks TRBD1, but there is no DNA to check that call. The length of the CDR3 is 13 residues. The germline V gene has CDR1 MDHEN and CDR2 SYDVKM. The chain's CDR3 is CASSLTTGNGYTF.

This sequence joins TRBV5-1 and TRBJ1-1. Germline values: CDR1 SGHRS, CDR2 YFSETQ. CDR3 length equals 13 residues. CDR3 amino acids: CASSMGVNTEAFF.

The chain has TRBV28 and TRBJ1-2; there is no DNA to check the TCRdb D call of TRBD1. The CDR3 is 14 amino acids. Germline-derived CDR1 and CDR2 are MDHEN and SYDVKM. CDR3 in amino acids: CASSPWGAGYGYTF.

The rearrangement uses TRBV29-1 and TRBJ2-5; TCRdb picks TRBD2, but there is no DNA to check that call. Looked up from germline, CDR1 is SQVTM and CDR2 is ANQGSEA. The CDR3 has 14 amino acids. CDR3 in amino acids: CSVVRREARETQYF.

CDR3 sequence: CASSQESAGELFF. The chain couples TRBV4-2 to TRBJ2-2. Germline V gives CDR1 LGHNA, CDR2 YNFKEQ. This CDR3 is built from 13 residues.

The rearrangement links TRBV29-1 to TRBJ2-5; the TRBD1 assignment by TCRdb is unverifiable without DNA. In germline, CDR1 is SQVTM, CDR2 ANQGSEA. This CDR3 spans 13 amino acids. CDR3: CSVEGQGRETQYF.

The CDR3 here is CASSAAEYSGNTIYF. This chain connects TRBV7-2 to TRBJ1-3. The CDR3 extends over 15 amino acids. Germline values: CDR1 SGHTA, CDR2 FQGNSA.

CDR3 residues: CASDRDPYNEQFF. This chain connects TRBV9 to TRBJ2-1; the TRBD1 assignment by TCRdb is unverifiable without DNA. The length of the CDR3 is 13 residues. The germline CDR1 and CDR2 sequences are SGDLS and YYNGEE.

This rearrangement joins TRBV9 to TRBJ2-1; absent DNA, TCRdb's TRBD1 call cannot be checked. Germline V gene data show CDR1 as SGDLS and CDR2 as YYNGEE. The CDR3 covers 15 residues. CDR3 amino acids: CASSVEGTGSNEQFF.